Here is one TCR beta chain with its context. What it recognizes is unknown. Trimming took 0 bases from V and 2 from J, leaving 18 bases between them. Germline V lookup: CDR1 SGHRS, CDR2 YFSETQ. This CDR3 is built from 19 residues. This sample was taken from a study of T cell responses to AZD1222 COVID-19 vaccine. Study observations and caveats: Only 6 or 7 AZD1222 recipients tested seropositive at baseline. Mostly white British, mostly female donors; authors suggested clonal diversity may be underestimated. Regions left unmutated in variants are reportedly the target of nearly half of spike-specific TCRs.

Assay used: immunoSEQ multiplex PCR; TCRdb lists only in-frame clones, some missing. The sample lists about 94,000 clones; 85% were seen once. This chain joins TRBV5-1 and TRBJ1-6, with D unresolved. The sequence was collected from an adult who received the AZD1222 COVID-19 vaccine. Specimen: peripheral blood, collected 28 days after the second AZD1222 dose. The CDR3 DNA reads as TGCGCCAGCAGCTTGGAGGGCCGGGGTTCCCATCCCTATAATTCACCCCTCCACTTT. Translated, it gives CASSLEGRGSHPYNSPLHF.